The 27 T cell receptor beta chains below come from one sample, sequenced in a study of early T cells in non-severe SARS-CoV-2 infection. MiXCR was run by TCRdb on the 5' RACE reads, yielding one entry per CDR3 protein. The table includes more than 15,000 distinct CDR3 sequences, 5% to 6% detected once. This specimen was whole blood, taken at baseline. Receptors originate from an adult who was a healthcare worker with PCR-confirmed SARS-CoV-2 infection or an uninfected control (not recorded which).

This rearrangement joins TRBV7-2 to TRBJ2-3; D is ambiguous. Trimming took 1 base from V and 2 from J, leaving 13 bases between them. This CDR3 has 16 amino acids. CDR1 SGHTA and CDR2 FQGNSA come from the germline V gene. CDR3 nucleotides: TGTGCCAGCAGCTTAGAGTCGGCAGAGAACACAGATACGCAGTATTTT. Translation gives CASSLESAENTDTQYF.

This clonotype is judged medium-sized. V is TRBV18 and J is TRBJ2-5; D is ambiguous. The CDR3 is 12 residues long. V dropped 4 bases and J dropped 3 bases, with 6 bases sitting between them. The germline V gene has CDR1 KGHSH and CDR2 LQKENI. The CDR3 bases are TGTGCCAGCTCACTTGGAGAAGAGACCCAGTACTTC. As protein: CASSLGEETQYF.

This clonotype was seen at least ten times. The chain combines TRBV18 with TRBJ2-5, with a possible D match to TRBD2 (6 bases). Looked up from germline, CDR1 is KGHSH and CDR2 is LQKENI. This CDR3 contains 15 residues. Trimming took 3 bases from V and 5 from J, leaving 16 bases between them. The CDR3 reads CASSPGGEAGETQYF. CDR3 nucleotides: TGTGCCAGCTCACCGGGAGGAGAGGCAGGGGAGACCCAGTACTTC.

This clonotype came up many times. This chain uses TRBV5-6 with TRBJ2-3; D not resolved. The CDR3 is 13 amino acids. CDR1 is SGHDT, CDR2 YYEEEE, per germline. The germline V and J ends were trimmed by 5 bases and 4 bases, with 11 bases remaining between them. The CDR3, as DNA: TGTGCCAGCAGTCTAAATTCCGCAGATACGCAGTATTTT. Protein sequence: CASSLNSADTQYF.

This clonotype was observed at least ten times. The V and J genes are TRBV14 and TRBJ2-5, with no clear D. The CDR3 extends over 14 amino acids. Germline lookup yields CDR1 SGHDN and CDR2 FVKESK. V lost 0 bases to trimming and J lost 4 bases, with 9 bases between them. CDR3 nucleotide sequence: TGTGCCAGCAGCCAAGAAACTGTCGTAGAGACCCAGTACTTC. It encodes CASSQETVVETQYF. Variable domain in full (rest from reference TRBV14 and TRBJ2-5): EAGVTQFPSHSVIEKGQTVTLRCDPISGHDNLYWYRRVMGKEIKFLLHFVKESKQDESGMPNNRFLAERTGGTYSTLKVQPAELEDSGVYFCASSQETVVETQYFGPGTRLLVL.

This clonotype was counted ten times or more. The J gene is TRBJ1-2, the V gene TRBV4-1, with D perhaps TRBD1 (5 bases). Trimming removed 6 bases at V and 4 bases at J, with 15 bases between. Germline V lookup: CDR1 MGHRA, CDR2 YSYEKL. This CDR3 has 14 amino acids. In DNA, the CDR3 is TGCGCCAGCAGTTTTGGGGCGCGTGGCTATGGCTACACCTTC. Amino acid sequence: CASSFGARGYGYTF.

The sample holds many counts of this clonotype. This chain joins TRBV19 and TRBJ1-2, with D perhaps matching TRBD1 (5 bases). Germline V CDR1 and CDR2: LNHDA, SQIVND (reference sequence). V was pared by 5 bases and J by 8 bases, with 15 bases between. The length of the CDR3 is 13 residues. This CDR3 is CASSLPPGRGYTF. The CDR3 region has the DNA TGTGCCAGTAGTCTCCCACCGGGACGAGGCTACACCTTC.

This clonotype turned up a few times. This chain links TRBV20-1 with TRBJ2-3; D remains ambiguous. V dropped 5 bases and J dropped 2 bases, with 11 bases sitting between them. This CDR3 is 13 amino acids long. CDR1 and CDR2 (germline): DFQATT, SNEGSKA (reference sequence). The CDR3 spells CSAGVGATDTQYF. CDR3 nucleotide sequence: TGCAGTGCTGGGGTGGGTGCCACAGATACGCAGTATTTT.

The rearrangement uses TRBV7-3 and TRBJ2-1, with TRBD2 as a possible D gene (6 bases). The CDR3 is made up of 15 amino acids. In germline, CDR1 is SGHTA, CDR2 FQGTGA. Trimming cost V 2 bases and J 9 bases, with 17 bases left between them. The CDR3 DNA is TGTGCCAGCAGCTTAGGGAGGCCGGAGCGGAGTGAGCAGTTCTTC. The encoded protein is CASSLGRPERSEQFF.

This clonotype was detected ten times or more. The chain couples TRBV21-1 to TRBJ1-2. TRBV21-1 is termed a pseudogene. The CDR3 has 15 residues. CDR3 sequence: CASSTVSRANYGYTF. CDR3 in DNA: TGTGCCAGCAGCACAGTCAGTCGAGCTAACTATGGCTACACCTTC.

This clonotype was counted at least ten times. The rearrangement uses TRBV7-7 and TRBJ2-2; the D is unclear. Germline CDR1 and CDR2: SSHAT and FNYEAQ (reference sequence). Trimming pared 2 bases from V and 4 bases from J, leaving 5 bases between. The CDR3 consists of 13 residues. DNA of the CDR3: TGTGCCAGCAGCTTACTCGCCACCGGGGAGCTGTTTTTT. It specifies CASSLLATGELFF.

Ten or more counts support this clonotype. The chain uses TRBV14 and TRBJ2-1; D gene ambiguous. The germline V gene has CDR1 SGHDN and CDR2 FVKESK. V lost 2 bases, J lost 0 bases, and 8 bases lay in between. CDR3 length: 15 residues. CDR3 bases: TGTGCCAGCAGCCAACTAGTCCTCTCCTACAATGAGCAGTTCTTC. Its protein is CASSQLVLSYNEQFF.

With respect to this clonotype: The germline gene is not matched at one end of the junction; a read error may be the cause. The chain combines TRBV5-5 with TRBJ2-7; TRBD1 matches at 8 bases. The germline gives CDR1 SGHKS, CDR2 YYEKEE (reference sequence). The CDR3 consists of 15 residues. The CDR3 coding sequence is TGTGCCAGCAGATTGGACAGGGCAAACTACTACGAGCAGTACTTC. Translated: CASRLDRANYYEQYF.

This clonotype showed up many times. The chain employs TRBV20-1 and TRBJ2-5; D possibly corresponds to TRBD1 (5 bases). Trimming removed 3 bases from V and 4 bases from J, with 12 bases in between. The CDR3 has 13 amino acids. Germline V gene data show CDR1 as DFQATT and CDR2 as SNEGSKA (reference sequence). The CDR3 bases are TGCAGTGCTAGCGGACAAGATCGAGAGACCCAGTACTTC. This translates into CSASGQDRETQYF.

At least ten counts were recorded for this clonotype. V and J are TRBV5-1 and TRBJ1-1, with a tentative D call TRBD1 (5 bases). Germline CDR1 is SGHRS and CDR2 is YFSETQ. Trimming pared 1 base from V and 0 bases from J, leaving 13 bases between. The CDR3 extends over 16 amino acids. The CDR3 loop is CASSLQFPGLNTEAFF. CDR3 bases: TGCGCCAGCAGCTTGCAATTCCCAGGGCTGAACACTGAAGCTTTCTTT.

This clonotype is termed medium-sized. CDR3 bases: TGTGCCAGCCATCCCGGCCGGGGCTCGAATGAGCAGTTCTTC. Translation: CASHPGRGSNEQFF. This rearrangement joins TRBV6-5 to TRBJ2-1, with D perhaps TRBD1 or TRBD2 (5 bases each). The V and J ends lost 8 bases and 7 bases respectively, with 18 bases between them. This CDR3 spans 14 amino acids. Germline CDR1 and CDR2: MNHEY and SVGAGI.

This clonotype was counted ten times or more. The chain has TRBV20-1 and TRBJ2-2, with TRBD2 matching over 9 bases. The CDR3 is made up of 16 amino acids. V shed 1 base, J shed 7 bases, and the junction held 10 bases outside the gene matches. Germline CDR1 reads DFQATT; CDR2 reads SNEGSKA (reference sequence). In DNA form, the CDR3 reads TGCAGTGCTAGAGTCCTAGCGGGGCCAGGCGACGGGGAGCTGTTTTTT. This codes for CSARVLAGPGDGELFF.

This clonotype was recorded many times. The chain is built from TRBV12-3 or TRBV12-4 and TRBJ2-7, with TRBD2 matching 11 bases. V lost 3 bases, J lost 6 bases, and 7 bases stayed unmatched. The CDR3 is made up of 15 amino acids. The CDR3 sequence is CASSFILAGEGEQYF. CDR3 sequence (DNA): TGTGCCAGCAGTTTCATACTAGCGGGGGAAGGCGAGCAGTACTTC.

The chain has TRBV7-2 and TRBJ2-7; D is perhaps TRBD1 (5 bases). The CDR3 extends over 14 amino acids. CDR1 is SGHTA and CDR2 is FQGNSA in the germline V gene. The germline V and J ends were trimmed by 5 bases and 2 bases, with 13 bases remaining between them. The CDR3 DNA reads as TGTGCCAGCAGCCATGACAGCCGTACCTACGAGCAGTACTTC. Protein: CASSHDSRTYEQYF.

This clonotype was observed many times. The V gene is TRBV30, the J gene TRBJ1-2; TRBD1 is a possible D gene (5 bases). Germline V lookup: CDR1 GTSNPN, CDR2 SVGIG (reference sequence). The CDR3 runs 13 residues. V lost 4 bases and J lost 7, with 16 bases in between. In DNA form, the CDR3 reads TGTGCCTGGACTCGCAGGTCAGGGCTTGGCTACACCTTC. Translated, it gives CAWTRRSGLGYTF. The whole variable domain, filled in from reference TRBV30 and TRBJ1-2, reads SQTIHQWPATLVQPVGSPLSLECTVEGTSNPNLYWYRQAAGRGLQLLFYSVGIGQISSEVPQNLSASRPQDRQFILSSKKLLLSDSGFYLCAWTRRSGLGYTFGSGTRLTVV.

This clonotype showed up many times. The V call is TRBV6-5, the J call TRBJ1-1; D unresolved. Deletions cut 0 bases from V and 2 bases from J, with 7 bases between. This CDR3 contains 14 residues. Germline CDR1 is MNHEY and CDR2 is SVGAGI. This CDR3 is CASSYSAPNTEAFF. CDR3 bases: TGTGCCAGCAGTTACTCTGCACCTAACACTGAAGCTTTCTTT.

The chain is built from TRBV18 and TRBJ1-1; 8 bases agree with TRBD1. The CDR3 sequence is 17 residues long. The V gene end was trimmed by 4 bases and the J gene end by 1 base; junction bases not matched to a gene: 11. Germline V gives CDR1 KGHSH, CDR2 LQKENI. CDR3 bases: TGTGCCAGCTCACAGCTGGGACAGGCCCGGGGGAACACTGAAGCTTTCTTT. Translation gives CASSQLGQARGNTEAFF.

This clonotype was seen many times. The V and J genes are TRBV5-6 and TRBJ2-7, with 10 bases matching TRBD1. The CDR3 has 15 amino acids. Germline CDR1 reads SGHDT; CDR2 reads YYEEEE. The V segment lost 4 bases and the J segment 6 bases; nucleotides outside the gene matches: 10. The CDR3 coding sequence is TGTGCCAGCAGCCGCGGGACAGGGGTTGCTCTCGAGCAGTACTTC. This translates into CASSRGTGVALEQYF.

In this sample, this clonotype is medium-sized (0.01 to 0.1%). CDR3 region: CASNGEWHGELFF. DNA of the CDR3: TGTGCCAGTAACGGCGAGTGGCACGGGGAGCTGTTTTTT. The chain couples TRBV19 to TRBJ2-2; D gene unclear. Germline V gene lookup returns CDR1 LNHDA and CDR2 SQIVND (reference sequence). The length of the CDR3 is 13 residues. Trimming left V 7 bases short and J 7 bases short, with 13 bases between.

This clonotype was detected many times. This sequence joins TRBV5-1 and TRBJ2-2; 9 bases match TRBD1. The V segment lost 1 base and the J segment 7 bases; nucleotides outside the gene matches: 5. Germline V gene sequence: CDR1 SGHRS, CDR2 YFSETQ. The CDR3 extends over 15 amino acids. The CDR3 nucleotides read TGCGCCAGCAGCTTGATCCGGGGACAGGGCGGGGAGCTGTTTTTT. Residues: CASSLIRGQGGELFF.

This clonotype was counted at least ten times. The V gene is TRBV18, the J gene TRBJ1-5; TRBD1 agrees at 7 bases. The CDR3 loop spans 15 amino acids. V lost 2 bases and J lost 2; bases outside the gene matches: 3. Germline CDR1 and CDR2: KGHSH and LQKENI. The CDR3 loop is CASSPARGGNQPQHF. DNA for the CDR3: TGTGCCAGCTCACCAGCCAGGGGGGGCAATCAGCCCCAGCATTTT.

There are many counts of this clonotype. The chain couples TRBV19 to TRBJ1-2; the match to TRBD1 covers 8 bases. The germline gives CDR1 LNHDA, CDR2 SQIVND (reference sequence). This CDR3 has 13 amino acids. Losses at the gene ends were 5 bases for V and 4 bases for J; bases not matched to a gene: 3. The CDR3 nucleotides read TGTGCCAGTAGTCTACAGGGGGGCTATGGCTACACCTTC. Translation gives CASSLQGGYGYTF.